Below, 29 T cell receptor beta chains from the same sample are listed, as sequenced in a study of blood T cells in healthy people across ages. A second PCR of 7 to 11 cycles used a sample-barcoded 5' primer and a J-beta primer mix. TCRdb used MiXCR to reprocess the 5' RACE reads, holding one entry per CDR3 protein. The repertoire holds some 1.5 million distinct CDR3 sequences, 28% seen once, with 7.7% in the top ten. The sequencing sample was made of blood. Receptor source: a woman aged 30 to 39 in good health.

This clonotype has only a few counts. The rearrangement joins TRBV7-6 to TRBJ1-1; TRBD1 might be the D (6 bases). CDR3 length equals 20 residues. The V end was cut by 4 bases, the J end by 7 bases, with 34 bases between. The germline gives CDR1 SGHVS, CDR2 FNYEAQ. CDR3 DNA sequence: TGTGCCAGCAGCTCTTACCGCCCGACAGGTCCCCAGGCTACCAGAGGTGAAGCTTTCTTT. Translated: CASSSYRPTGPQATRGEAFF.

Concerning this clonotype itself: A junction end diverges from the germline sequence, so it may reflect a read error. V is TRBV5-1 and J is TRBJ2-1, with TRBD2 matching over 10 bases. Germline V gives CDR1 SGHRS, CDR2 YFSETQ. The CDR3 has 13 residues. CDR3 DNA sequence: TGCGCCGGCAGCGGGAGGGAGTACAATGAGCAGTTCTTC. Encoded protein: CAGSGREYNEQFF.

This clonotype was found a few times. The rearrangement uses TRBV5-1 and TRBJ2-5, with D perhaps matching TRBD1 (6 bases). V lost 7 bases to trimming and J lost 5 bases, with 24 bases between them. The length of the CDR3 is 16 residues. Per the germline V gene, CDR1 is SGHRS and CDR2 is YFSETQ. The CDR3 sequence is CASAAWGQGSAETQYF. The CDR3 nucleotides are TGCGCCAGCGCCGCCTGGGGGCAGGGTTCAGCGGAGACCCAGTACTTC.

This clonotype was seen only once. This chain joins TRBV29-1 and TRBJ1-2, with a possible D match to TRBD1 (6 bases). Germline CDR1 and CDR2: SQVTM and ANQGSEA. Trimming removed 5 bases at V and 6 bases at J, with 31 bases between. There are 18 residues in the CDR3. The CDR3 sequence: CSVPPGHANERAKDGYTF. CDR3 DNA sequence: TGCAGCGTTCCCCCGGGACATGCAAACGAAAGGGCTAAGGATGGCTACACCTTC.

The genes are TRBV7-9 and TRBJ2-3; 13 nucleotides match TRBD2. This CDR3 has 17 amino acids. Trimming at V came to 5 bases and at J to 6 bases, leaving 11 bases not matched to a gene. Germline CDR1 reads SEHNR; CDR2 reads FQNEAQ (reference sequence). The CDR3 spells CASSVPRTSGSLDTQYF. CDR3 bases: TGTGCCAGCAGCGTCCCCCGGACTAGCGGGAGTTTGGATACGCAGTATTTT.

A few counts support this clonotype. The gene calls are TRBV12-3 or TRBV12-4 and TRBJ2-1; D may be TRBD1 (8 bases). This CDR3 contains 14 residues. Trimming stripped 2 bases from V and 8 bases from J, with 13 bases between. In nucleotides, the CDR3 is TGTGCCAGCAGTTTACGACAGGGGAGGGATGAGCAGTTCTTC. Translation gives CASSLRQGRDEQFF.

V usage is TRBV20-1 and J usage is TRBJ2-7; no clear D. This CDR3 comprises 12 residues. V lost 0 bases, J lost 6 bases, and 9 bases lay in between. Germline loops: CDR1 DFQATT, CDR2 SNEGSKA (reference sequence). This chain's CDR3 is CSAREDGFEQYF. The CDR3 nucleotides are TGCAGTGCTAGAGAGGATGGCTTCGAGCAGTACTTC.

There are a few counts of this clonotype. V is TRBV5-1 and J is TRBJ1-2; D remains unclear. From germline, CDR1 is SGHRS and CDR2 YFSETQ. V was pared by 0 bases and J by 4 bases, with 7 bases between. This CDR3 has 13 amino acids. CDR3 sequence (DNA): TGCGCCAGCAGCTTGGACTGGACCTATGGCTACACCTTC. This sequence encodes CASSLDWTYGYTF.

There are many counts of this clonotype. The CDR3 reads CASRDSSSYNEQFF. The CDR3 DNA reads TGTGCCAGCAGGGACAGTAGCTCCTACAATGAGCAGTTCTTC. The V gene is TRBV7-2, the J gene TRBJ2-1, with TRBD1 as a possible D gene (6 bases). Germline CDR1 and CDR2: SGHTA and FQGNSA. The ends were cut back, 6 bases at V and 0 bases at J, with 9 bases in the middle. The CDR3 totals 14 residues.

The genes are TRBV24-1 and TRBJ2-5, with 10 bases aligning to TRBD2. J gave up 5 bases and V 5 bases, and 4 bases lay outside the gene matches. The CDR3 extends over 14 amino acids. Germline V CDR1 and CDR2: KGHDR, SFDVKD. The CDR3 nucleotides are TGTGCCACCAGTGTGGGACTAGCGAGCGAGACCCAGTACTTC. Translating gives CATSVGLASETQYF.

This clonotype was seen a few times. The chain carries TRBV5-6 and TRBJ2-1; D might be TRBD1 or TRBD2, each matching 5 bases. Germline V CDR1 and CDR2: SGHDT, YYEEEE. This CDR3 is built from 15 residues. V lost 0 bases and J lost 2, with 9 bases in between. CDR3 loop: CASSLGGVPYNEQFF. Here the CDR3 DNA reads TGTGCCAGCAGCTTGGGAGGGGTACCCTACAATGAGCAGTTCTTC.

The CDR3 is CASSPLTGDSSYEQYF. In nucleotides, the CDR3 is TGTGCCAGCAGCCCCTTGACAGGAGATAGCTCCTACGAGCAGTACTTC. The chain uses TRBV7-2 and TRBJ2-7, with D possibly being TRBD1 (6 bases). CDR1 and CDR2 (germline): SGHTA, FQGNSA. The ends were cut back, 5 bases at V and 0 bases at J, with 17 bases in the middle. The CDR3 contains 16 residues.

This chain links TRBV12-3 or TRBV12-4 with TRBJ2-7; TRBD1 aligns across 7 bases. The junction had 13 bases not matched to a gene; V was cut back by 5 bases and J by 0 bases. The CDR3 extends over 17 amino acids. The CDR3 bases are TGTGCCAGCAGTAGGGATAGGGGACAGTGGAGCTCCTACGAGCAGTACTTC. Protein: CASSRDRGQWSSYEQYF.

For this clonotype: One end of the junction is discordant with germline, which a read error may explain. V gene TRBV20-1 combines with J gene TRBJ1-5, with D perhaps TRBD1 (5 bases). Germline CDR1 is DFQATT and CDR2 is SNEGSKA (reference sequence). The CDR3 length is 13 residues. This CDR3 is CSARDDSNQPRHF. The CDR3 region has the DNA TGCAGTGCACGGGACGATAGCAATCAGCCCCGGCATTTT.

This clonotype has only a few counts. This sequence joins TRBV9 and TRBJ2-7; D remains ambiguous. This CDR3 contains 14 residues. Germline CDR1 and CDR2: SGDLS and YYNGEE. The V end was cut by 4 bases, the J end by 2 bases, with 13 bases between. The CDR3 region is CASSPHLIPYEQYF. CDR3 in DNA: TGTGCCAGCAGCCCCCACCTAATTCCCTACGAGCAGTACTTC.

This clonotype turned up a few times. V and J are TRBV28 and TRBJ2-5, with TRBD2 identical over 8 bases. The CDR3 has 15 residues. Per the germline V gene, CDR1 is MDHEN and CDR2 is SYDVKM. V trimming: 3 bases; J trimming: 5 bases; junction bases outside the gene matches: 8. The DNA of the CDR3 is TGTGCCAGCAGTTTGATTAGCGGGAAGGGCGAGACCCAGTACTTC. This sequence encodes CASSLISGKGETQYF.

This clonotype was seen a few times. The chain joins TRBV3-1 to TRBJ2-1; 7 bases line up with TRBD2. CDR1 LGHDT and CDR2 YNNKEL come from the germline V gene (reference sequence). The CDR3 is made up of 15 amino acids. V gave up 4 bases and J gave up 5 bases; unmatched junction bases: 8. The CDR3 nucleotides are TGTGCCAGCAGCCCTTTTAGCGGGCCAGACAATGAGCAGTTCTTC. This codes for CASSPFSGPDNEQFF.

The chain links TRBV12-3 or TRBV12-4 to TRBJ2-4; 15 nucleotides line up with TRBD2. V shed 5 bases, J shed 0 bases, and the junction held 17 bases outside the gene matches. The CDR3 consists of 22 residues. The CDR3 protein is CASSKTGTSGRFFSLAKNIQYF. In DNA form, the CDR3 reads TGTGCCAGCAGTAAAACCGGGACTAGCGGGAGGTTCTTCTCTTTAGCCAAAAACATTCAGTACTTC.

V usage is TRBV12-3 or TRBV12-4 and J usage is TRBJ1-4; D is ambiguous. V lost 1 base and J lost 8, with 11 bases in between. The CDR3 is 14 residues long. CDR3 residues: CASSLDTAPEKLFF. CDR3 in DNA: TGTGCCAGCAGTTTAGATACAGCACCAGAAAAACTGTTTTTT.

The rearrangement links TRBV6-2 or TRBV6-3 to TRBJ2-3; 13 bases align to TRBD2. Germline V gene lookup returns CDR1 MNHEY and CDR2 SVGEGT. V lost 7 bases, J lost 4 bases, and 5 bases stayed unmatched. CDR3 length: 15 amino acids. The CDR3 here is CASTRTSGSADTQYF. CDR3 nucleotide sequence: TGTGCCAGCACCAGGACTAGCGGGAGTGCAGATACGCAGTATTTT.

The genes are TRBV11-2 and TRBJ2-7, with D possibly TRBD1 on 6 matching bases. Germline lookup yields CDR1 SGHAT and CDR2 FQNNGV. Trimming removed 1 base from V and 2 bases from J, with 12 bases in between. CDR3 size: 15 residues. CDR3 coding DNA: TGTGCCAGCAGCTTAGTGCCCGGGGACACCTACGAGCAGTACTTC. Amino acids: CASSLVPGDTYEQYF.

The J gene is TRBJ1-1, the V gene TRBV29-1; D is uncertain. The V end was cut by 4 bases, the J end by 0 bases, with 12 bases between. This CDR3 contains 14 residues. Germline CDR1 is SQVTM and CDR2 is ANQGSEA. CDR3 residues: CSVVGVLMNTEAFF. The CDR3 coding sequence is TGCAGCGTTGTCGGGGTCCTAATGAACACTGAAGCTTTCTTT.

V gene TRBV5-1 combines with J gene TRBJ1-4; D not certain. The CDR3 consists of 15 residues. CDR1 is SGHRS, CDR2 YFSETQ, per germline. Trimming stripped 0 bases from V and 4 bases from J, with 10 bases between. This CDR3 reads CASSLGVGNNEKLFF. In nucleotides, the CDR3 is TGCGCCAGCAGCTTGGGAGTCGGAAATAATGAAAAACTGTTTTTT.

This clonotype was recorded at least ten times. The genes are TRBV12-3 or TRBV12-4 and TRBJ2-7; 9 bases line up with TRBD2. The CDR3 covers 13 residues. V shed 5 bases and J 3 bases; nucleotides not matched to a gene: 2. In DNA form, the CDR3 reads TGTGCCAGCAGTCGACTAGCGGACTACGAGCAGTACTTC. Protein sequence: CASSRLADYEQYF.

The chain combines TRBV27 with TRBJ2-1; the match to TRBD1 covers 7 bases. The CDR3 covers 15 residues. The V gene end was trimmed by 6 bases and the J gene end by 1 base; junction bases not matched to a gene: 6. CDR1 and CDR2 from the germline V gene are MNHEY and SMNVEV (reference sequence). The CDR3 DNA follows: TGTGCCAGCAGCCCAGGGGGTAAGTCCTACAATGAGCAGTTCTTC. Translation: CASSPGGKSYNEQFF.

This clonotype was picked up a small number of times. The V gene is TRBV15, the J gene TRBJ2-7, with TRBD2 as a possible D gene (6 bases). From germline, CDR1 is LNHNV and CDR2 YYDKDF (reference sequence). The V end was cut by 8 bases, the J end by 7 bases, with 15 bases between. The CDR3 has 12 amino acids. The CDR3 DNA is TGTGCCACCGCGGGGTCCTCCCGGGAGCAGTACTTC. This codes for CATAGSSREQYF.

This rearrangement joins TRBV24-1 to TRBJ2-1, with 14 bases lining up with TRBD2. This CDR3 region has 20 residues. J gave up 1 base and V 3 bases, and 10 bases lay outside the gene matches. CDR1 is KGHDR, CDR2 SFDVKD, per germline. Here the CDR3 reads CATSDPRTSGRPKSYNEQFF. CDR3 sequence (DNA): TGTGCCACCAGTGATCCCCGGACTAGCGGGAGGCCTAAGTCCTACAATGAGCAGTTCTTC.

The genes are TRBV7-2 and TRBJ2-2; 13 bases match TRBD2. Germline V gives CDR1 SGHTA, CDR2 FQGNSA. CDR3 length equals 19 residues. The J segment lost 4 bases and the V segment lost 6 bases, leaving 14 bases of the junction unmatched. CDR3 amino acids: CASRRAGTSGMSGTGELFF. DNA for the CDR3: TGTGCCAGCAGGCGGGCCGGGACTAGCGGGATGTCAGGCACCGGGGAGCTGTTTTTT.

This clonotype has a handful of counts. The rearrangement uses TRBV29-1 and TRBJ1-2, with a weak D call TRBD1 (5 bases). The CDR3 spans 14 residues. Between the trimmed V and J ends, which lost 0 bases and 6 bases, there was a span of 14 bases. Per germline, CDR1 SQVTM and CDR2 ANQGSEA. CDR3 in DNA: TGCAGCGTTGAAGACAGGGCTAACCGCAATGGCTACACCTTC. Encoded protein: CSVEDRANRNGYTF.